This TCR beta chain was found in a study of metastatic and nonmetastatic thyroid tumors. Looking at the study overall: The authors compared repertoires across blood and tumor or nodule tissue from malignant and benign thyroid patients. Overall study findings and caveats: Within blood and tumor, benign nodules reportedly had significantly lower TCR beta diversity than malignant thyroid tumors did.

Germline V gene lookup returns CDR1 SGHTA and CDR2 FQGNSA. The length of the CDR3 is 16 residues. J lost 2 bases, V lost 0 bases, and 3 bases had no gene match. In the original processing: The study's classifier, a distant-metastasis tool for papillary thyroid cancer, was built using CDR3 differences across clinicopathological groups. From the PCR reads, TCRdb re-called clones with MiXCR. V and J calls and clone size were set by TCRdb, not the authors. The sample consists of some 17,000 clones, around 23% of them appearing once. Ahead of thyroid surgery, no patient had received treatment of any kind. Concerning this clone: The antigen is unknown.

The chain employs TRBV7-2 and TRBJ2-5; 10 bases match TRBD2. The sequence was collected from a female donor with papillary thyroid cancer or a benign thyroid nodule (not recorded which). Some clones in this sample may be carry-over from other donors' samples. Sequencing was performed on adjacent normal tissue. The CDR3 loop is CASSLAAGGPQETQYF. CDR3 in DNA: TGTGCCAGCAGCTTAGCAGCGGGGGGGCCGCAAGAGACCCAGTACTTC.